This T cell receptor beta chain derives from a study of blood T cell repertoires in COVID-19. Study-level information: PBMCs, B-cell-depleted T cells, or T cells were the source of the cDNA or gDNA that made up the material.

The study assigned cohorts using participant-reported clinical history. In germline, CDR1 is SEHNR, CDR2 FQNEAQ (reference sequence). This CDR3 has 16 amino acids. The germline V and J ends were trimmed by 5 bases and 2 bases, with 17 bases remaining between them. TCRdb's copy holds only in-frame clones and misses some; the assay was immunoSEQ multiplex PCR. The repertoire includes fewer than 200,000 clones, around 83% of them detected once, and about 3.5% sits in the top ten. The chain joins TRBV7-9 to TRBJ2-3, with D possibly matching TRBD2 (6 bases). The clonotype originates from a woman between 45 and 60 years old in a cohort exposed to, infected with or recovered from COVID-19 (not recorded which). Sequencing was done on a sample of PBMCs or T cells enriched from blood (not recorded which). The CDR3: CASSARGGIVTDTQYF. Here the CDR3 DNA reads TGTGCCAGCAGCGCACGTGGCGGGATCGTCACAGATACGCAGTATTTT.